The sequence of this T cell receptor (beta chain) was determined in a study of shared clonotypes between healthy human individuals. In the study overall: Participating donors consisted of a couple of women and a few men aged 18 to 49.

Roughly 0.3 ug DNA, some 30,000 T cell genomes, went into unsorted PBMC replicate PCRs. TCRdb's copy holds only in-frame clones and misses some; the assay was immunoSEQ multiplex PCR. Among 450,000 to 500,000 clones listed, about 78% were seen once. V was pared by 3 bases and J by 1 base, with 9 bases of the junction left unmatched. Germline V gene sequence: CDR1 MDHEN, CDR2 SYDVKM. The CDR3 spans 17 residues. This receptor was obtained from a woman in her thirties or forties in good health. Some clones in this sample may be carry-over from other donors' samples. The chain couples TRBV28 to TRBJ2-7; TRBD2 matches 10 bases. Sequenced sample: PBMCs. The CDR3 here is CASSLSLAGDKSYEQYF. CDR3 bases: TGTGCCAGCAGTTTGAGTCTAGCGGGAGATAAGTCCTACGAGCAGTACTTC.